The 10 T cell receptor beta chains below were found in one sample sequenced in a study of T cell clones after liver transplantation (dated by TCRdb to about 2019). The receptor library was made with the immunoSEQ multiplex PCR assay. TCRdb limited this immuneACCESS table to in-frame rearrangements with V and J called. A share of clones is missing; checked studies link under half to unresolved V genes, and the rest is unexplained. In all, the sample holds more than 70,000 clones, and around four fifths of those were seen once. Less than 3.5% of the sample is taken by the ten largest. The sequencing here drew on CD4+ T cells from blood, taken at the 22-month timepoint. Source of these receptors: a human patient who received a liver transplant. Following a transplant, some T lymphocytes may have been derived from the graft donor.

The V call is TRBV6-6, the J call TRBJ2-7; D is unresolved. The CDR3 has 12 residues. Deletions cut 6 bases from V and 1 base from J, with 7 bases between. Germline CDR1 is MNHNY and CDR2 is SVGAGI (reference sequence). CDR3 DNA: TGTGCCAGCAGCCCACCATCCTACGAGCAGTACTTC. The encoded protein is CASSPPSYEQYF.

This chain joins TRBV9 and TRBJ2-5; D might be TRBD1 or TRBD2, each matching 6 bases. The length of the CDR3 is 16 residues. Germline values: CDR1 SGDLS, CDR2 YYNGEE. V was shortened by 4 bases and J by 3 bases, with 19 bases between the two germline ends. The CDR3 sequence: CASSLNIKGGEETQYF. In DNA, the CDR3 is TGTGCCAGCAGCCTCAATATCAAGGGGGGCGAAGAGACCCAGTACTTC.

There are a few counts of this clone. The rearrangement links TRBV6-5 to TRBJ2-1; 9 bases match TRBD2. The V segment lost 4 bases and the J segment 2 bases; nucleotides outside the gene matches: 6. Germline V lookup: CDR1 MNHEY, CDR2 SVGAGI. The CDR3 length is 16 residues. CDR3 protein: CASSSLAGLTYNEQFF. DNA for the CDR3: TGTGCCAGCAGTTCGCTAGCGGGGCTAACCTACAATGAGCAGTTCTTC.

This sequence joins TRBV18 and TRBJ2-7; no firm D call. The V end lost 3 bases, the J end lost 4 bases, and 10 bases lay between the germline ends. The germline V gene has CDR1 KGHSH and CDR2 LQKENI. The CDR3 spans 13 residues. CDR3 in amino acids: CASSPPRLYEQYF. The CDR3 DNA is TGTGCCAGCTCACCGCCAAGATTATACGAGCAGTACTTC. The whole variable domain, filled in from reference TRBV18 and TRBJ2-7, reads NAGVMQNPRHLVRRRGQEARLRCSPMKGHSHVYWYRQLPEEGLKFMVYLQKENIIDESGMPKERFSAEFPKEGPSILRIQQVVRGDSAAYFCASSPPRLYEQYFGPGTRLTVT.

The CDR3 loop is CASTPWGQGGSTYNEQFF. In nucleotides, the CDR3 is TGCGCCAGCACACCCTGGGGACAGGGGGGTAGTACCTACAATGAGCAGTTCTTC. The rearrangement uses TRBV10-2 and TRBJ2-1; 11 positions agree with TRBD1. Germline V gene lookup returns CDR1 WSHSY and CDR2 SAAADI. The ends lost 7 bases at V and 2 bases at J; junction bases unmatched: 13. The CDR3 has 18 amino acids.

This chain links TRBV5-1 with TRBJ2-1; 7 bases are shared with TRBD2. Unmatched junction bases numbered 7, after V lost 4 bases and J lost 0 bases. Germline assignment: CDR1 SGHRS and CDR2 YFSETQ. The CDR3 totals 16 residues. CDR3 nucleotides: TGCGCCAGCAGCGCCACTAGCGTCCCCTCCTACAATGAGCAGTTCTTC. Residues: CASSATSVPSYNEQFF. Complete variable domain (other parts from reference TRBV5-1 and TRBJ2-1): KAGVTQTPRYLIKTRGQQVTLSCSPISGHRSVSWYQQTPGQGLQFLFEYFSETQRNKGNFPGRFSGRQFSNSRSEMNVSTLELGDSALYLCASSATSVPSYNEQFFGPGTRLTVL.

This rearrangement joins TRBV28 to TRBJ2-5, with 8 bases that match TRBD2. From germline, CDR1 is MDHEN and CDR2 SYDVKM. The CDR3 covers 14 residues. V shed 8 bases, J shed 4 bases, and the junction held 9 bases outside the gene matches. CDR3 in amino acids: CASRSSGTPETQYF. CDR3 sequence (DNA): TGTGCCAGCCGTAGTAGCGGGACTCCAGAGACCCAGTACTTC.

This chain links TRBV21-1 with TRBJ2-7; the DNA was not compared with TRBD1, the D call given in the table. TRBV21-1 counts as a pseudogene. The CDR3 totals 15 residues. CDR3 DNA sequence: TGTGCCAGCAGCAAAGCGTCGGACAGGGGGCTCGAGCAGTACTTC. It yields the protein CASSKASDRGLEQYF.

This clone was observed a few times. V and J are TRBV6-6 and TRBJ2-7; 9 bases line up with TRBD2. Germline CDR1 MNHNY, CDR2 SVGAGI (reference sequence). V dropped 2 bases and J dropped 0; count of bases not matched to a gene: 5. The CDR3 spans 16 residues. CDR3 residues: CASSYGGSGSSYEQYF. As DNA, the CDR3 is TGTGCCAGCAGTTACGGTGGTAGCGGGAGCTCCTACGAGCAGTACTTC.

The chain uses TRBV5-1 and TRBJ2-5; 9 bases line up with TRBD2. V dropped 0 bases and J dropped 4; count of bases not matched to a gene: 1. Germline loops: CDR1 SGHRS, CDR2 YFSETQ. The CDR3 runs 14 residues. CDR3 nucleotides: TGCGCCAGCAGCTTGGGCGGGAGGGGAGAGACCCAGTACTTC. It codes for CASSLGGRGETQYF. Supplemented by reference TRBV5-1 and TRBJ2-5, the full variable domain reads KAGVTQTPRYLIKTRGQQVTLSCSPISGHRSVSWYQQTPGQGLQFLFEYFSETQRNKGNFPGRFSGRQFSNSRSEMNVSTLELGDSALYLCASSLGGRGETQYFGPGTRLLVL.